The source of this TCR beta chain is a study of Graves' ophthalmopathy and Graves' hyperthyroidism. Amplifying from RNA transcripts, the study obtained TCR beta CDR3 regions. First-round RT-PCR employed HTBI primers, with a second-round multiplex PCR after it. MiXCR, applied by TCRdb to the multiplex PCR reads, yields one record per CDR3 protein. The table records around 670,000 distinct CDR3 sequences, roughly two fifths of them present only once. Germline V gene sequence: CDR1 SGHTA, CDR2 FQGNSA. V gave up 5 bases and J gave up 6 bases; unmatched junction bases: 8. CDR3 length: 14 residues. The sample consisted of peripheral blood. The chain combines TRBV7-2 with TRBJ1-1; 8 positions agree with TRBD1. The sequence came from an adult man with Graves' ophthalmopathy. DNA for the CDR3: TGTGCCAGCAGCCTAAGGACAGGGAGCCCTGAAGCTTTCTTT. Amino acid sequence: CASSLRTGSPEAFF.